The T cell receptor (beta chain) described here comes from a study of CD8+ T cells in alopecia areata. Extraction of RNA preceded its reverse transcription into cDNA, which served as the sequencing template. Method: immunoSEQ multiplex PCR; TCRdb's copy keeps in-frame clones and lacks some. The sample holds roughly 120,000 clones, less than 80% seen once. In the case of this clone: Its antigen is as yet unknown.

The length of the CDR3 is 16 residues. V lost 4 bases to trimming and J lost 4 bases; unmatched junction nucleotides: 11. Germline CDR1 reads SGHRS; CDR2 reads YFSETQ. Points from the study as a whole: Especially in alopecia totalis/universalis, lesional scalp showed greater clonality than normal scalp did.

The specimen was CD4+ T cells sorted from blood. The sequence derives from a human donor in good health. The V and J genes are TRBV5-1 and TRBJ2-5; the match to TRBD2 covers 9 bases. The CDR3, as DNA: TGCGCCAGCAGCCCCCAAGACGGCGGGGGGGGAGAGACCCAGTACTTC. Translating it yields CASSPQDGGGGETQYF.